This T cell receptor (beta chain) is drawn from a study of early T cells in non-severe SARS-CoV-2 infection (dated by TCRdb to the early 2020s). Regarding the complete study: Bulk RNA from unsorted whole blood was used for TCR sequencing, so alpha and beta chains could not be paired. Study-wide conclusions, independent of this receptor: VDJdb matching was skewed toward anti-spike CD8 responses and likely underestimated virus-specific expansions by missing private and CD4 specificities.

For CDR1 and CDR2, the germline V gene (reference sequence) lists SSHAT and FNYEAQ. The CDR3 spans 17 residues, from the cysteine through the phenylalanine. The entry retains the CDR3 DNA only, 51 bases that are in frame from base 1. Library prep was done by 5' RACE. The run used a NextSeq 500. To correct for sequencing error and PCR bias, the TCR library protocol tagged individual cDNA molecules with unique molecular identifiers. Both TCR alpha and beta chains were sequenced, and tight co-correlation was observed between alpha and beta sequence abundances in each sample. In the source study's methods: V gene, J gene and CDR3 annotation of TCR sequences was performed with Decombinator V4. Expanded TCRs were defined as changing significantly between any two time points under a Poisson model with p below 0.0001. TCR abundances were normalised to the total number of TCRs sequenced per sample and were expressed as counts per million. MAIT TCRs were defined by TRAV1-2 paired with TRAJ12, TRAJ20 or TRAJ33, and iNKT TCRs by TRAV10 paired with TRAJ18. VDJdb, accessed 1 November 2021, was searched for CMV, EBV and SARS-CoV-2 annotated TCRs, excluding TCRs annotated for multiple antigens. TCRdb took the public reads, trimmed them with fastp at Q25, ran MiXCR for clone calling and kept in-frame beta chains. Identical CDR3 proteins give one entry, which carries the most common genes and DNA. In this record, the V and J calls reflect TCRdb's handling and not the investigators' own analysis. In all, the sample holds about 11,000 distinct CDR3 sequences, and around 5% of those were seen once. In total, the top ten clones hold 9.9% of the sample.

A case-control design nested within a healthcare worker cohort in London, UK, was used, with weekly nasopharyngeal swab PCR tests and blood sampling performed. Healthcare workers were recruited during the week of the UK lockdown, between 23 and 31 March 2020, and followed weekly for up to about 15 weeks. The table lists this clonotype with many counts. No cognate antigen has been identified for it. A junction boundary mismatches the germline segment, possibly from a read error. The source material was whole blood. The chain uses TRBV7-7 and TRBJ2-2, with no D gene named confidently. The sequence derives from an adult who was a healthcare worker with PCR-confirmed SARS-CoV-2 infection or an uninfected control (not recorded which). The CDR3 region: CASSPGRPNANTGELFF. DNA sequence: TGTGCTAGCAGCCCTGGACGGCCCAACGCGAACACCGGGGAGCTGTTTTTT. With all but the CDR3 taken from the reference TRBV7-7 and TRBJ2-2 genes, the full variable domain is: GAGVSQSPRYKVTKRGQDVTLRCDPISSHATLYWYQQALGQGPEFLTYFNYEAQPDKSGLPSDRFSAERPEGSISTLTIQRTEQRDSAMYRCASSPGRPNANTGELFFGEGSRLTVL.